This T cell receptor (beta chain) was profiled in a study of cytomegalovirus exposure and HLA in healthy donors. CDR1 and CDR2 (germline): ENHRY, SYGVKD. The CDR3 totals 16 residues. V trimming: 10 bases; J trimming: 2 bases; junction bases outside the gene matches: 11. PCR was performed using 60 Vbeta and 13 Jbeta primers. Generated by immunoSEQ multiplex PCR, the TCRdb table keeps only in-frame clones and is missing some. There are some 57,000 clones in the sample; around 70% occur only once, and 19% lies in the top ten. V usage is TRBV10-3 and J usage is TRBJ1-4, with 9 bases aligning to TRBD1. The specimen sequenced was PBMCs. This receptor was obtained from a woman aged 55-70 years in good health and CMV-seropositive. CDR3 protein: CATSRTGASTNEKLFF. In DNA form, the CDR3 reads TGTGCCACTTCGAGGACAGGGGCGAGCACTAATGAAAAACTGTTTTTT.